The 23 T cell receptor beta chains below come from one sample, sequenced in a study of regulatory T cells in long-lasting Graves disease. Building the TCR beta libraries relied on iRepertoire HTBI primers, and CDR3 regions underwent Arm-PCR. One entry per CDR3 protein results from TCRdb running MiXCR on the multiplex PCR reads. The data hold 400,000 to 500,000 distinct CDR3 sequences, with 20% to 25% observed a single time. As to time point: persistent/refractory GD, antithyroid drugs over 5 years with positive TRAb. The TCR library was made from RNA that had been extracted from PBMCs in TRIzol. Sequencing used peripheral blood mononuclear cells (PBMCs), obtained when the disease was refractory, from a patient treated with antithyroid drugs. These receptors originate from a female donor with Graves disease.

The sample holds many counts of this clonotype. This chain uses TRBV6-2 or TRBV6-3 with TRBJ1-1; the D is unclear. The CDR3 has 12 residues. With 3 bases removed from V and 4 bases from J, the gap between germline ends came to 6 bases. Germline lookup yields CDR1 MNHEY and CDR2 SVGEGT. CDR3 in DNA: TGTGCCAGCAGTTATCTCGGCACTGAAGCTTTCTTT. Its translation is CASSYLGTEAFF.

This clonotype was seen once. This chain connects TRBV4-2 to TRBJ2-5, with 9 bases that match TRBD1. The CDR3 is 15 amino acids. Unmatched junction bases numbered 8, after V lost 4 bases and J lost 5 bases. Germline V CDR1 and CDR2: LGHNA, YNFKEQ. The CDR3 DNA sequence: TGTGCCAGCAGCCCGACAGGGGGGATAGTGGAGACCCAGTACTTC. Amino acids: CASSPTGGIVETQYF.

This clonotype appeared many times. The rearrangement uses TRBV2 and TRBJ2-2; D gene ambiguous. Trimming pared 5 bases from V and 6 bases from J, leaving 4 bases between. Germline-derived CDR1 and CDR2 are SNHLY and FYNNEI. The CDR3 totals 11 residues. The CDR3 DNA reads as TGTGCCAGCAGTCCAGCCGGGGAGCTGTTTTTT. It codes for CASSPAGELFF.

There are many counts of this clonotype. The chain carries TRBV29-1 and TRBJ1-4; D perhaps matches TRBD1 (6 bases). CDR1 and CDR2 (germline): SQVTM, ANQGSEA. The CDR3 is 13 residues long. Between the trimmed V and J ends, which lost 3 bases and 10 bases, there was a span of 15 bases. CDR3 residues: CSVEDARGGKLFF. The CDR3 DNA follows: TGCAGCGTTGAGGATGCCAGGGGTGGAAAACTGTTTTTT.

This clonotype was recorded at least ten times. V gene TRBV11-2 combines with J gene TRBJ2-2; 8 positions agree with TRBD2. The CDR3 is made up of 16 amino acids. V lost 4 bases to trimming and J lost 3 bases; unmatched junction nucleotides: 7. The germline V gene encodes CDR1 SGHAT and CDR2 FQNNGV. CDR3 DNA sequence: TGTGCCAGCAGCTCATCAGCGGGAGAGTACACCGGGGAGCTGTTTTTT. It yields the protein CASSSSAGEYTGELFF. Drawing the rest from reference TRBV11-2 and TRBJ2-2, the complete variable domain is EAGVAQSPRYKIIEKRQSVAFWCNPISGHATLYWYQQILGQGPKLLIQFQNNGVVDDSQLPKDRFSAERLKGVDSTLKIQPAKLEDSAVYLCASSSSAGEYTGELFFGEGSRLTVL.

This clonotype was observed a handful of times. V usage is TRBV27 and J usage is TRBJ2-1; TRBD2 matches at 10 bases. Germline V gives CDR1 MNHEY, CDR2 SMNVEV (reference sequence). With 3 bases clipped from V and 3 bases from J, the junction kept 8 bases outside the gene matches. CDR3 length: 17 residues. CDR3 region: CASSLSSGSVYYNEQFF. The CDR3 bases are TGTGCCAGCAGTTTGTCTAGCGGGAGCGTCTACTACAATGAGCAGTTCTTC.

This chain connects TRBV20-1 to TRBJ2-3, with TRBD2 matching 10 bases. This CDR3 spans 14 amino acids. Germline values: CDR1 DFQATT, CDR2 SNEGSKA (reference sequence). V was clipped by 5 bases and J by 3 bases; unmatched bases: 5. The CDR3 loop reads CSAPGTSVTDTQYF. CDR3 coding DNA: TGCAGTGCTCCCGGGACTAGCGTGACAGATACGCAGTATTTT.

The chain recombines TRBV5-5 with TRBJ2-1; D gene unclear. Germline V lookup: CDR1 SGHKS, CDR2 YYEKEE (reference sequence). The CDR3 totals 13 residues. The germline V and J ends were trimmed by 0 bases and 12 bases, with 13 bases remaining between them. The CDR3 loop is CASSLAYAAGQFF. CDR3 in DNA: TGTGCCAGCAGCTTGGCTTATGCCGCCGGGCAGTTCTTC.

The V gene is TRBV13, the J gene TRBJ2-7; D might be TRBD1 (5 bases). From germline, CDR1 is PRHDT and CDR2 FYEKMQ (reference sequence). This CDR3 has 13 amino acids. Trimming cost V 3 bases and J 5 bases, with 11 bases left between them. Here the CDR3 DNA reads TGTGCCAGCAGCTTTGGTAGGGGCAACGAGCAGTACTTC. It yields the protein CASSFGRGNEQYF. The full variable domain, in which reference TRBV13 and TRBJ2-7 provide the parts outside the CDR3, is AAGVIQSPRHLIKEKRETATLKCYPIPRHDTVYWYQQGPGQDPQFLISFYEKMQSDKGSIPDRFSAQQFSDYHSELNMSSLELGDSALYFCASSFGRGNEQYFGPGTRLTVT.

This clonotype was recorded at least ten times. The chain uses TRBV28 and TRBJ2-6; weak D call: TRBD1 (6 bases). Per the germline V gene, CDR1 is MDHEN and CDR2 is SYDVKM. The CDR3 is 18 amino acids. Trimming removed 4 bases from V and 0 bases from J, with 16 bases in between. This CDR3 is CASSSRGPENSGANVLTF. The DNA for the CDR3 is TGTGCCAGCAGTTCCAGGGGTCCCGAAAACTCTGGGGCCAACGTCCTGACTTTC.

This clonotype was seen repeatedly, ten times or more. This chain joins TRBV6-1 and TRBJ1-2; D ambiguous. Germline CDR1 reads MNHNS; CDR2 reads SASEGT. The length of the CDR3 is 12 residues. Trimming removed 4 bases from V and 5 bases from J, with 8 bases in between. In DNA form, the CDR3 reads TGTGCCAGCAGTGGGACGTCGTATGGCTACACCTTC. This translates into CASSGTSYGYTF.

Many counts were recorded for this clonotype. The chain employs TRBV29-1 and TRBJ1-5, with D tentatively TRBD1 (6 bases). From germline, CDR1 is SQVTM and CDR2 ANQGSEA. Trimming shortened V by 2 bases and J by 4 bases, and 9 bases separated the two germline ends. The CDR3 is 13 amino acids. The CDR3 sequence: CSVETGLNQPQHF. CDR3 coding DNA: TGCAGCGTTGAAACAGGGTTAAATCAGCCCCAGCATTTT.

The chain joins TRBV3-1 to TRBJ2-2; 9 nucleotides match TRBD1. The V gene's germline CDR1 is LGHDT and CDR2 YNNKEL (reference sequence). There are 17 residues in the CDR3. Unmatched junction bases numbered 7, after V lost 0 bases and J lost 5 bases. In nucleotides, the CDR3 is TGTGCCAGCAGCCAAGAATTTGGGGACAGGGTAACCGGGGAGCTGTTTTTT. Protein: CASSQEFGDRVTGELFF.

The rearrangement links TRBV20-1 to TRBJ2-7; D remains ambiguous. The CDR3 contains 13 residues. Trimming removed 4 bases at V and 3 bases at J, with 13 bases between. The V gene's germline CDR1 is DFQATT and CDR2 SNEGSKA (reference sequence). The CDR3 DNA is TGCAGTGCTAAGGACCTGACCGACTACGAGCAGTACTTC. Translated: CSAKDLTDYEQYF.

This clonotype has just a few counts. CDR3 loop: CSARGSREGQPQHF. CDR3 coding DNA: TGCAGTGCTAGAGGCAGCCGAGAAGGGCAGCCCCAGCATTTT. The gene calls are TRBV20-1 and TRBJ1-5; no definite D call. V lost 1 base to trimming and J lost 7 bases, with 14 bases between them. Looked up from germline, CDR1 is DFQATT and CDR2 is SNEGSKA (reference sequence). The CDR3 sequence is 14 residues long.

In this sample, this clonotype turned up many times. The rearrangement joins TRBV27 to TRBJ1-5; D unresolved. CDR1 is MNHEY, CDR2 SMNVEV, per germline (reference sequence). Trimming took 4 bases from V and 6 from J, leaving 7 bases between them. CDR3 size: 12 residues. In DNA form, the CDR3 reads TGTGCCAGCAGTTCCTCAGGTCAGCCCCAGCATTTT. Translating gives CASSSSGQPQHF.

Ten or more counts support this clonotype. The CDR3 nucleotides are TGCGCCAGCCGTGTGACTAGCGGCGAGCAGTACTTC. Its translation is CASRVTSGEQYF. The chain uses TRBV10-2 and TRBJ2-7, with TRBD2 matching over 9 bases. The CDR3 runs 12 residues. The germline CDR1 and CDR2 sequences are WSHSY and SAAADI. Losses at the gene ends were 8 bases for V and 6 bases for J; bases not matched to a gene: 5.

The chain employs TRBV7-9 and TRBJ2-7; a weak D match, TRBD2 (6 bases). This CDR3 is 13 amino acids long. CDR1 SEHNR and CDR2 FQNEAQ come from the germline V gene (reference sequence). The V and J ends lost 1 base and 6 bases respectively, with 10 bases between them. The DNA for the CDR3 is TGTGCCAGCAGCTTAGAAGTGGGAGGCGAGCAGTACTTC. Amino acid sequence: CASSLEVGGEQYF.

The rearrangement joins TRBV20-1 to TRBJ2-2, with D possibly being TRBD1 or TRBD2 (5 bases each). The CDR3 sequence is 14 residues long. CDR1 is DFQATT, CDR2 SNEGSKA, per germline (reference sequence). Trimming shortened V by 1 base and J by 5 bases, and 11 bases separated the two germline ends. The CDR3 bases are TGCAGTGCTAGAGGGGACGTAGGGACCGGGGAGCTGTTTTTT. Amino acids: CSARGDVGTGELFF.

This clonotype was recorded a few times. V usage is TRBV2 and J usage is TRBJ2-5, with 12 bases that match TRBD2. Unmatched junction bases numbered 6, after V lost 6 bases and J lost 1 base. The V gene's germline CDR1 is SNHLY and CDR2 FYNNEI. The CDR3 is 16 residues long. This chain's CDR3 is CASSFGLAGPQETQYF. The DNA of the CDR3 is TGTGCCAGCAGCTTCGGACTAGCGGGACCCCAAGAGACCCAGTACTTC. Using reference TRBV2 and TRBJ2-5 for the parts outside the CDR3, the full variable domain is EPEVTQTPSHQVTQMGQEVILRCVPISNHLYFYWYRQILGQKVEFLVSFYNNEISEKSEIFDDQFSVERPDGSNFTLKIRSTKLEDSAMYFCASSFGLAGPQETQYFGPGTRLLVL.

In its sample, this clonotype was seen a few times. The chain is built from TRBV6-2 or TRBV6-3 and TRBJ1-2; D not certain. The CDR3 is 13 residues long. Trimming removed 2 bases from V and 4 bases from J, with 8 bases in between. Germline values: CDR1 MNHEY, CDR2 SVGEGT. For the CDR3, the DNA is TGTGCCAGCAGTTACCAGGAGTTCTATGGCTACACCTTC. Protein product: CASSYQEFYGYTF.

There are many counts of this clonotype. This rearrangement joins TRBV12-3 or TRBV12-4 to TRBJ2-5; D gene uncertain. The CDR3 contains 11 residues. V was pared by 7 bases and J by 7 bases, with 10 bases between. CDR3 region: CASTSLGTQYF. Here the CDR3 DNA reads TGTGCCAGCACCTCCCTAGGGACCCAGTACTTC.

To note about this clonotype: A far larger clone differs by one base, so this is likely a read error. The V and J genes are TRBV2 and TRBJ2-7; 12 bases map to TRBD2. The V and J ends lost 5 bases and 5 bases, in that order; junction bases with no gene match: 10. The CDR3 totals 16 residues. Germline V gene sequence: CDR1 SNHLY, CDR2 FYNNEI. CDR3 region: CASSFWTSGNGDEQYF. The DNA for the CDR3 is TGTGCCAGCAGTTTCTGGACTAGCGGGAATGGCGACGAGCAGTACTTC.